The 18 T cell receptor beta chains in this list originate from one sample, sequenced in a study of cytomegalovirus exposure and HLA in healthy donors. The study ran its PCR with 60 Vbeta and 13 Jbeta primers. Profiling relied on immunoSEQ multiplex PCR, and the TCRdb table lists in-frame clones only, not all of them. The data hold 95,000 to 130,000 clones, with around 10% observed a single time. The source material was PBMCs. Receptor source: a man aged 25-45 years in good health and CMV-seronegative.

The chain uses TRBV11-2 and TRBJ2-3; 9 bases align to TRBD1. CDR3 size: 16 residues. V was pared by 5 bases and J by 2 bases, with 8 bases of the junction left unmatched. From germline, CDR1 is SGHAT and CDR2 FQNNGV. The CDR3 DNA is TGTGCCAGCAGCGAGAACCGGGACAGGGCCACAGATACGCAGTATTTT. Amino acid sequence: CASSENRDRATDTQYF.

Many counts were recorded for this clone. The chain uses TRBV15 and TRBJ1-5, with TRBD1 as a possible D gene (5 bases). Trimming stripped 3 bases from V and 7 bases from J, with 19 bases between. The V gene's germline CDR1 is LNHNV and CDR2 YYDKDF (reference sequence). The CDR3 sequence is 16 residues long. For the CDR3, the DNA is TGTGCCACCAGCAGGGACAAGGGAGGAATGGCGCAGCCCCAGCATTTT. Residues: CATSRDKGGMAQPQHF.

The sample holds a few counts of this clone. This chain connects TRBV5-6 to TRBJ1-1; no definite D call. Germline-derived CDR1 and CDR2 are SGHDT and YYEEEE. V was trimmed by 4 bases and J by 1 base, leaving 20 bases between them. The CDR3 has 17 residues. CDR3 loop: CASSPIGRTDSNTEAFF. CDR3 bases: TGTGCCAGCAGCCCCATAGGACGGACTGACTCGAACACTGAAGCTTTCTTT. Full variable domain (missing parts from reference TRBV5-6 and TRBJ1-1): DAGVTQSPTHLIKTRGQQVTLRCSPKSGHDTVSWYQQALGQGPQFIFQYYEEEERQRGNFPDRFSGHQFPNYSSELNVNALLLGDSALYLCASSPIGRTDSNTEAFFGQGTRLTVV.

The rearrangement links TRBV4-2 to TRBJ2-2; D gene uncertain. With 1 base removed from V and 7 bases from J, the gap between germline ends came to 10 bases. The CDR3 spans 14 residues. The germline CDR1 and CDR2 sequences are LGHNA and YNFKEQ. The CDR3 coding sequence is TGTGCCAGCAGCCAAGCATTTGAGAACGGGGAGCTGTTTTTT. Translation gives CASSQAFENGELFF.

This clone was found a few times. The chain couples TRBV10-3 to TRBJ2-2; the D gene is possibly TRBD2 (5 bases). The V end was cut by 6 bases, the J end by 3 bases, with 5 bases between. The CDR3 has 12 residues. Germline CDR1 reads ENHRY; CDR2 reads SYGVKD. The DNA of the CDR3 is TGTGCCATCAGCGGGGACACCGGGGAGCTGTTTTTT. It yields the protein CAISGDTGELFF.

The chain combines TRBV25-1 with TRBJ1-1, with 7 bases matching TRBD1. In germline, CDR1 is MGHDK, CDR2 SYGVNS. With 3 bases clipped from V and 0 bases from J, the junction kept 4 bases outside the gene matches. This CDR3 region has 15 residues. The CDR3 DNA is TGTGCCAGCAGTGAGACAGGGTGGGTGAACACTGAAGCTTTCTTT. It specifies CASSETGWVNTEAFF.

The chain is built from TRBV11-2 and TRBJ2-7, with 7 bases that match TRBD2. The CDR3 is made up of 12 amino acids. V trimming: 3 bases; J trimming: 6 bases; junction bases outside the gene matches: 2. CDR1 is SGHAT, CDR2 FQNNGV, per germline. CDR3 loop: CASSLGGVEQYF. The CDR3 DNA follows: TGTGCCAGCAGCTTGGGGGGGGTCGAGCAGTACTTC.

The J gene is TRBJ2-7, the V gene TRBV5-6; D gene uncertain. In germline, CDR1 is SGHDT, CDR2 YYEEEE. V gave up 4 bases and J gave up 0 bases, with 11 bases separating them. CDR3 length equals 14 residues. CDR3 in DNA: TGTGCCAGCAGCCTAGGTGTTAGCTCCTACGAGCAGTACTTC. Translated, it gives CASSLGVSSYEQYF.

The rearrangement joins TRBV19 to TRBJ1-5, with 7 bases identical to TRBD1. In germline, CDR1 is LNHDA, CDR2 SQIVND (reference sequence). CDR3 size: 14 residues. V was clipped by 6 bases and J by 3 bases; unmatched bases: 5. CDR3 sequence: CASSGTVFNQPQHF. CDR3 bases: TGTGCCAGTAGCGGGACAGTTTTCAATCAGCCCCAGCATTTT. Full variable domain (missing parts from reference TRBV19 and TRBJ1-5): DGGITQSPKYLFRKEGQNVTLSCEQNLNHDAMYWYRQDPGQGLRLIYYSQIVNDFQKGDIAEGYSVSREKKESFPLTVTSAQKNPTAFYLCASSGTVFNQPQHFGDGTRLSIL.

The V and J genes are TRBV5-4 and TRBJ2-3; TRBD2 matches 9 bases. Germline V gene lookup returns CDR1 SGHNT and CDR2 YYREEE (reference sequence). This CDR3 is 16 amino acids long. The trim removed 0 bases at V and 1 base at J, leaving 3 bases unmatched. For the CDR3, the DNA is TGTGCCAGCAGCTTGGCGGTAGCGGGGGGCACAGATACGCAGTATTTT. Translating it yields CASSLAVAGGTDTQYF.

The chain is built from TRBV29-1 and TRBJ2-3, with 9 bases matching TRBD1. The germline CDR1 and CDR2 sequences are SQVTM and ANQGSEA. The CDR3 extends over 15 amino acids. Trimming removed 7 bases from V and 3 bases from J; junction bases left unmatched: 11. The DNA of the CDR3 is TGCAGCGGCCGAACAGGGGGCAAAGGGACAGATACGCAGTATTTT. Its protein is CSGRTGGKGTDTQYF.

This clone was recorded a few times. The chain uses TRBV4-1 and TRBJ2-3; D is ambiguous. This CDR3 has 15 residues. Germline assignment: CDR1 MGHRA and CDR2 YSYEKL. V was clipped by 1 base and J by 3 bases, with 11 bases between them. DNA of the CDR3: TGCGCCAGCAGCCAAGCAGTGCTTCAAACAGATACGCAGTATTTT. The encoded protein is CASSQAVLQTDTQYF.

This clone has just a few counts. CDR3 in DNA: TGTGCCAGCAGCGCCGCCGACAGGAGTTCCTACGAGCAGTACTTC. Translated: CASSAADRSSYEQYF. The rearrangement joins TRBV7-2 to TRBJ2-7; weak D call: TRBD1 (6 bases). V was cut by 5 bases and J by 1 base, with 15 bases left in between. The germline gives CDR1 SGHTA, CDR2 FQGNSA. This CDR3 contains 15 residues.

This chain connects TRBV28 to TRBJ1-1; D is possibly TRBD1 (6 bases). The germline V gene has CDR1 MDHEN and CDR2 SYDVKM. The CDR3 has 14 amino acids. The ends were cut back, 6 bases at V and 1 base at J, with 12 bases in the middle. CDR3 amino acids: CASSIGQQNTEAFF. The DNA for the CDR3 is TGTGCCAGCAGCATTGGACAGCAGAACACTGAAGCTTTCTTT.

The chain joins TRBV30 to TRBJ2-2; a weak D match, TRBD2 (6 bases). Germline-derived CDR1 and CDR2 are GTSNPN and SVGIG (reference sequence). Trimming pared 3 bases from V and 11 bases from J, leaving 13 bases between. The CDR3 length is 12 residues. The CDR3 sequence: CAWRPGGAELFF. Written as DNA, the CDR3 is TGTGCCTGGAGACCTGGAGGGGCTGAGCTGTTTTTT.

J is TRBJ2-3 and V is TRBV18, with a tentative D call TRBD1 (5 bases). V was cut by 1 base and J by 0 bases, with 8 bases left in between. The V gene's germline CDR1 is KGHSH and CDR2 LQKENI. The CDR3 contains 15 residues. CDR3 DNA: TGTGCCAGCTCACCACTGCAGGGCAGCACAGATACGCAGTATTTT. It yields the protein CASSPLQGSTDTQYF.

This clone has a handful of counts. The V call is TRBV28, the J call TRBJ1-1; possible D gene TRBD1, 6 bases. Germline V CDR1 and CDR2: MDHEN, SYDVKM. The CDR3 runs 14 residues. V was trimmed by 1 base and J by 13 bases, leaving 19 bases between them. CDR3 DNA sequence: TGTGCCAGCAGTTTATTCTGGGGGGGCATGGAGGGTTTCTTT. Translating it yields CASSLFWGGMEGFF.

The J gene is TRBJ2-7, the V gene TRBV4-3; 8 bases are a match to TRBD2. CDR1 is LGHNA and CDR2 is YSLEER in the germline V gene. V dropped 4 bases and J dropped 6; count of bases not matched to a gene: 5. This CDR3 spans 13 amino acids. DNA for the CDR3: TGCGCCAGCAGCCCCACGGGGGGGGTCGAGCAGTACTTC. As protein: CASSPTGGVEQYF.